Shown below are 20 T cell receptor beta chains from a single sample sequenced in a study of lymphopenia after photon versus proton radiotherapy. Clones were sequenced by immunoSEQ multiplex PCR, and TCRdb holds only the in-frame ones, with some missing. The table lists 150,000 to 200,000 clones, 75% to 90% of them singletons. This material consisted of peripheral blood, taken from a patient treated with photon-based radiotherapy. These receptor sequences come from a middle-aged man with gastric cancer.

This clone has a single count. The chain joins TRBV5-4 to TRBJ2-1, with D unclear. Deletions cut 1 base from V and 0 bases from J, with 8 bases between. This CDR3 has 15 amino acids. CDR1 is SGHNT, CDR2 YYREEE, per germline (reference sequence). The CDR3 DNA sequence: TGTGCCAGCAGCTTGCCCGTTAGCTCCTACAATGAGCAGTTCTTC. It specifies CASSLPVSSYNEQFF.

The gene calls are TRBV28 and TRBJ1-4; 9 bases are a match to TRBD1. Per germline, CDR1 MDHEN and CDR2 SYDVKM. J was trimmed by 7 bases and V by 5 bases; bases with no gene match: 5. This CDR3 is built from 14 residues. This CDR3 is CASSPPTGGEKLFF. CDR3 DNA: TGTGCCAGCAGTCCACCGACAGGGGGTGAAAAACTGTTTTTT.

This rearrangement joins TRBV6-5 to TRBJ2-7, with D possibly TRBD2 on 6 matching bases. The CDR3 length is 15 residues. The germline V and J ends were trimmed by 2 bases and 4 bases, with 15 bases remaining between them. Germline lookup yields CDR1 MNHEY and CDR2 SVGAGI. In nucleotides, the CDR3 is TGTGCCAGCAGTTACATCCGCATCGGGAGTTACGAGCAGTACTTC. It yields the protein CASSYIRIGSYEQYF.

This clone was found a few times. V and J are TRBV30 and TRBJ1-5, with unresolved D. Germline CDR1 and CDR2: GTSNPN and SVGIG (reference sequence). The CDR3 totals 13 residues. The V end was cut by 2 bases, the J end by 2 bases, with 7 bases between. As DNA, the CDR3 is TGTGCCTGGAGTTCGGATGGCAATCAGCCCCAGCATTTT. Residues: CAWSSDGNQPQHF.

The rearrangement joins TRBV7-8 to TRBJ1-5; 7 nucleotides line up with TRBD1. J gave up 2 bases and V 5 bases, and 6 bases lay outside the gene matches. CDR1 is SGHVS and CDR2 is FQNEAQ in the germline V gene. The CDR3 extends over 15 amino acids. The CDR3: CASSGNRGGNQPQHF. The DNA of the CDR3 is TGTGCCAGCAGCGGAAACAGGGGTGGCAATCAGCCCCAGCATTTT.

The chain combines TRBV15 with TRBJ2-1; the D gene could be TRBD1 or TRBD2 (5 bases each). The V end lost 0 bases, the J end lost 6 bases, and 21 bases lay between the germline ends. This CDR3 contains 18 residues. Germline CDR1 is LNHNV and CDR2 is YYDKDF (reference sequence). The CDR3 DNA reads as TGTGCCACCAGCAGAGATAAGTCTTGGGGGAGAAATGGCAATGAGCAGTTCTTC. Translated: CATSRDKSWGRNGNEQFF.

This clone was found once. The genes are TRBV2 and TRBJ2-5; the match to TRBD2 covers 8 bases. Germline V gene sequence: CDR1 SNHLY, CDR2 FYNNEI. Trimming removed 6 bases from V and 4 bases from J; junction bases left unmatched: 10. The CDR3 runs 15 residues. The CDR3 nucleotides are TGTGCCAGCAGGTCTCTCGGGAGGGCCGGAGAGACCCAGTACTTC. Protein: CASRSLGRAGETQYF.

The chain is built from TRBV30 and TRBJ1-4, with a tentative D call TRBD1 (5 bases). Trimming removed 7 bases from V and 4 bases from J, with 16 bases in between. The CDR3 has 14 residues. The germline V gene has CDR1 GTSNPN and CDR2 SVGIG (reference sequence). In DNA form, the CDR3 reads TGTGCCTACCTCGGGGGGACCTATAATGAAAAACTGTTTTTT. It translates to CAYLGGTYNEKLFF.

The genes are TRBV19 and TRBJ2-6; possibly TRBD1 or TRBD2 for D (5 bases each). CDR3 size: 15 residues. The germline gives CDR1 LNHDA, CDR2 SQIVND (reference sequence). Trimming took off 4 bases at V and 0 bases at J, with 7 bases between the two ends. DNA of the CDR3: TGTGCCAGTAGTAGGGGGAACTCTGGGGCCAACGTCCTGACTTTC. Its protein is CASSRGNSGANVLTF.

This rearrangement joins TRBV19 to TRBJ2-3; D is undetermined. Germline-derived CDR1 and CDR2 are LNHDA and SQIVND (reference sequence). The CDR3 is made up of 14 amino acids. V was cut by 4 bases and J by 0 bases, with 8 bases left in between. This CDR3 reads CASSRGSSTDTQYF. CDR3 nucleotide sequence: TGTGCCAGTAGTAGAGGTTCTAGCACAGATACGCAGTATTTT.

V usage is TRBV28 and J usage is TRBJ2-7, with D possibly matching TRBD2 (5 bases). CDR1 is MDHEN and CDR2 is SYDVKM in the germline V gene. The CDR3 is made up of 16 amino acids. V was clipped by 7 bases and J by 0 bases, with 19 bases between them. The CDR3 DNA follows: TGTGCCAGCACCAGCAGGCGGCGGAGGAGCTCCTACGAGCAGTACTTC. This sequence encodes CASTSRRRRSSYEQYF.

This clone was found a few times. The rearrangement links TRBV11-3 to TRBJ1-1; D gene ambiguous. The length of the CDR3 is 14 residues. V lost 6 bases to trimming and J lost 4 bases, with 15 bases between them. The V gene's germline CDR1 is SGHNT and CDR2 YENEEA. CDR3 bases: TGTGCCAGCAGTCGATCAGGACCTACCACTGAAGCTTTCTTT. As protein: CASSRSGPTTEAFF. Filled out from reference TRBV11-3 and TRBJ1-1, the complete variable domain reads EAGVVQSPRYKIIEKKQPVAFWCNPISGHNTLYWYLQNLGQGPELLIRYENEEAVDDSQLPKDRFSAERLKGVDSTLKIQPAELGDSAVYLCASSRSGPTTEAFFGQGTRLTVV.

CDR3 nucleotide sequence: TGTGCCAGCAGCCCCCGGGCTAGCGACTACAATGAGCAGTTCTTC. Amino acids: CASSPRASDYNEQFF. The rearrangement joins TRBV7-8 to TRBJ2-1; D possibly corresponds to TRBD2 (6 bases). Germline values: CDR1 SGHVS, CDR2 FQNEAQ. The CDR3 consists of 15 residues. Trimming pared 5 bases from V and 3 bases from J, leaving 14 bases between.

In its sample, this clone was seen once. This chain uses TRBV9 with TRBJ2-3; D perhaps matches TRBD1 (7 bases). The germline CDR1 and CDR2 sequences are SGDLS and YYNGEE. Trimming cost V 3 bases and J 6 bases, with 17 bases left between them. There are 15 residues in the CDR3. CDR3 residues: CASSASQGGHDTQYF. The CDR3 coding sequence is TGTGCCAGCAGCGCATCCCAGGGGGGACACGATACGCAGTATTTT.

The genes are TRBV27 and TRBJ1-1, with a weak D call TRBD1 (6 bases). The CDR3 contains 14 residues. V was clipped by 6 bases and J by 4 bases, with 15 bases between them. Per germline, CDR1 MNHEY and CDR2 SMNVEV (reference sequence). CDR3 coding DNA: TGTGCCAGCAGCCATGGGGACACTACCACTGAAGCTTTCTTT. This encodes CASSHGDTTTEAFF.

The CDR3 nucleotides read TGTGCCAGCAGCTTAGGATCTCCGGGACAGGGACTTGAGCAGTACTTC. Amino acids: CASSLGSPGQGLEQYF. The chain has TRBV7-9 and TRBJ2-7; TRBD1 agrees at 9 bases. The germline CDR1 and CDR2 sequences are SEHNR and FQNEAQ (reference sequence). This CDR3 contains 16 residues. Trimming cost V 1 base and J 7 bases; bases outside gene matches: 11.

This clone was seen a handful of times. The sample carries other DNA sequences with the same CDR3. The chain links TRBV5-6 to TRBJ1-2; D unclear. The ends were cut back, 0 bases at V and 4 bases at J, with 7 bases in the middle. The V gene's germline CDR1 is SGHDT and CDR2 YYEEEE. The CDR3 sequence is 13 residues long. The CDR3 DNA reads TGTGCCAGCAGCTTGGGAAGCTCCTATGGCTACACCTTC. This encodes CASSLGSSYGYTF.

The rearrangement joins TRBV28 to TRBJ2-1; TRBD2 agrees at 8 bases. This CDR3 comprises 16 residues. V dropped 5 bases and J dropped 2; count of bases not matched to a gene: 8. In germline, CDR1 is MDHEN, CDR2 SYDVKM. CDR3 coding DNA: TGTGCCAGCAGTCCCGGGGGGGCGGGAGCCTACAATGAGCAGTTCTTC. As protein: CASSPGGAGAYNEQFF. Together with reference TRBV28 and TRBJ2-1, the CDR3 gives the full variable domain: DVKVTQSSRYLVKRTGEKVFLECVQDMDHENMFWYRQDPGLGLRLIYFSYDVKMKEKGDIPEGYSVSREKKERFSLILESASTNQTSMYLCASSPGGAGAYNEQFFGPGTRLTVL.

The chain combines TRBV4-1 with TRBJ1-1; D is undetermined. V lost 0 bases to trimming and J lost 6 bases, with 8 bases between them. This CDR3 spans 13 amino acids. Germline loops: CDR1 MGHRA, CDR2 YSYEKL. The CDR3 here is CASSQDPIAEAFF. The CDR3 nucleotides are TGCGCCAGCAGCCAAGATCCAATAGCTGAAGCTTTCTTT.

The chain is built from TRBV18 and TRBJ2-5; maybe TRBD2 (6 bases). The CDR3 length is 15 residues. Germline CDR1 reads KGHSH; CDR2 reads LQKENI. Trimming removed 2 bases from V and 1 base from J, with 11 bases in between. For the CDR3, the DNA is TGTGCCAGCTCACCAGTACGGGAGCGCCAAGAGACCCAGTACTTC. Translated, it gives CASSPVRERQETQYF.